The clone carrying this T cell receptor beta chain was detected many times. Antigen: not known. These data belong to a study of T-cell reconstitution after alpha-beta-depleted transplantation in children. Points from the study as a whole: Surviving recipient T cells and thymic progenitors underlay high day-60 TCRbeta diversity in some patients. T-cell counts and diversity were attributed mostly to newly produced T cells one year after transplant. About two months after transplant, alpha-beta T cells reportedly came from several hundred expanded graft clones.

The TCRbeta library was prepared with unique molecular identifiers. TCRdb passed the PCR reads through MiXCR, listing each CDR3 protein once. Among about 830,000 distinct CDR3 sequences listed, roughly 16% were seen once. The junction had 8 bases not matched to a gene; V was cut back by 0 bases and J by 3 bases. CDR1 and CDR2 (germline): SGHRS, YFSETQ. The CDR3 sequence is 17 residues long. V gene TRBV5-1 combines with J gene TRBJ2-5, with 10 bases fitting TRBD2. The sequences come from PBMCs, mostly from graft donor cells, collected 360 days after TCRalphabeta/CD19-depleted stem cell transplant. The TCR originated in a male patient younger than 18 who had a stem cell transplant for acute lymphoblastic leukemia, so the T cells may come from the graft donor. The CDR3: CASSLDGLAGVEETQYF. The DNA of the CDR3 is TGCGCCAGCAGCTTGGATGGGCTAGCGGGAGTGGAAGAGACCCAGTACTTC.